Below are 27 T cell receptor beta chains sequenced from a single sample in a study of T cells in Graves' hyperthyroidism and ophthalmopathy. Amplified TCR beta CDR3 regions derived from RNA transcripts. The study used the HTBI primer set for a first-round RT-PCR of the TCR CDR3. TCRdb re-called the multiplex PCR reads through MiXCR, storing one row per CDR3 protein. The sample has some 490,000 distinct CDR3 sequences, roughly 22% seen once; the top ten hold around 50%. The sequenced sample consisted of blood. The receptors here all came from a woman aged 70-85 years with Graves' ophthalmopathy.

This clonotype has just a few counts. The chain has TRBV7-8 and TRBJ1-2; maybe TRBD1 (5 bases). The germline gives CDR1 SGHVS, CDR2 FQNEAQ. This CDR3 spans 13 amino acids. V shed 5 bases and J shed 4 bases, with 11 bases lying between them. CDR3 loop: CASSTGRFYGYTF. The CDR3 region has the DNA TGTGCCAGCAGCACAGGACGGTTCTATGGCTACACCTTC.

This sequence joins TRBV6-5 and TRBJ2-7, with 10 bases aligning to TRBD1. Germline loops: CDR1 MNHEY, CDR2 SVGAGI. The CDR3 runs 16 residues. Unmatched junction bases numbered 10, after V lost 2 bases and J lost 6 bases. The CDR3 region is CASSYAQGTGEPEQYF. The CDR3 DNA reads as TGTGCCAGCAGTTACGCTCAGGGGACAGGGGAGCCCGAGCAGTACTTC.

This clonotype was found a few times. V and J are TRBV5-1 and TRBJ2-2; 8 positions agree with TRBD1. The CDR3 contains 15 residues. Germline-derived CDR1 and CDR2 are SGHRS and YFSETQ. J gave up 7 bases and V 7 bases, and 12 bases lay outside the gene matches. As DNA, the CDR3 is TGCGCCAGCTCCTTGGGGCAGGGGGCGATCGGGGAGCTGTTTTTT. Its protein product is CASSLGQGAIGELFF. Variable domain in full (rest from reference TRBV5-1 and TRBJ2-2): KAGVTQTPRYLIKTRGQQVTLSCSPISGHRSVSWYQQTPGQGLQFLFEYFSETQRNKGNFPGRFSGRQFSNSRSEMNVSTLELGDSALYLCASSLGQGAIGELFFGEGSRLTVL.

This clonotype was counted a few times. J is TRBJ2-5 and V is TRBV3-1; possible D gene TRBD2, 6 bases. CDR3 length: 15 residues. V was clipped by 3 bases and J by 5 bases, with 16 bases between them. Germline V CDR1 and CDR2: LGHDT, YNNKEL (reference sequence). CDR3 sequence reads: CASSQGWREWETQYF. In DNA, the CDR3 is TGTGCCAGCAGCCAGGGGTGGCGGGAATGGGAGACCCAGTACTTC.

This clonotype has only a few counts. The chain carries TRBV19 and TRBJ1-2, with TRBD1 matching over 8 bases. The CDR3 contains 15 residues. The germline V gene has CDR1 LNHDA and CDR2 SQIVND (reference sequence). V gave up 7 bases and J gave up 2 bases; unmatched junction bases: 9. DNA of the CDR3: TGTGCCAGTAACCCCTTGACAGGGGCGAACTATGGCTACACCTTC. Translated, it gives CASNPLTGANYGYTF.

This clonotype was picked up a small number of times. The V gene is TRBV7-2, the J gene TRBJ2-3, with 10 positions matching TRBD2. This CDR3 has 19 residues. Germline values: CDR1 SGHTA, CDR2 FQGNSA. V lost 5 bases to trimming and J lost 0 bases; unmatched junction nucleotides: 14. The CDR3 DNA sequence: TGTGCCAGCAGCCCATTATCGGGAGGACTAGCGGTTAGCACAGATACGCAGTATTTT. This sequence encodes CASSPLSGGLAVSTDTQYF.

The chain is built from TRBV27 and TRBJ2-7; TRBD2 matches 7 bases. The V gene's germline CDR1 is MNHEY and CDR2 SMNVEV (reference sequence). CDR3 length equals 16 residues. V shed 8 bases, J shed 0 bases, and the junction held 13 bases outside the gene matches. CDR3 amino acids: CASRKPGTMSSYEQYF. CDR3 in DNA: TGTGCCAGCCGGAAACCCGGGACTATGAGCTCCTACGAGCAGTACTTC.

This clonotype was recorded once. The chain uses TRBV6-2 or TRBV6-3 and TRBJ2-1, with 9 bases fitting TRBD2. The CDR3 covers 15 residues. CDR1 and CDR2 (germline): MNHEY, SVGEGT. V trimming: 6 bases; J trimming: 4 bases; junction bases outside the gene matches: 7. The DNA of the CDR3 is TGTGCCAGCAGCCGAGCGGGAGGCATTTACAATGAGCAGTTCTTC. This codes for CASSRAGGIYNEQFF.

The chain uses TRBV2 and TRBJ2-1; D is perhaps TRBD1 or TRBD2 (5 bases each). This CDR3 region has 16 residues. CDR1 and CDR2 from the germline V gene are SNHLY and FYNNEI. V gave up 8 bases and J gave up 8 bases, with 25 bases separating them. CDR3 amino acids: CASAPLRDGSWDEQFF. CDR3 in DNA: TGTGCCAGCGCGCCACTAAGGGACGGATCCTGGGATGAGCAGTTCTTC.

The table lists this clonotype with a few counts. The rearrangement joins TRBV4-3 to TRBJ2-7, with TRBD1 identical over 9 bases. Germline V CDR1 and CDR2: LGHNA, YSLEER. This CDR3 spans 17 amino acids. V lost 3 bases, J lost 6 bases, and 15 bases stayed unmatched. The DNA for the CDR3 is TGCGCCAGCAGCCAGTACTTGGGGTCCGGGACAGGGAGCGAGCAGTACTTC. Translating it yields CASSQYLGSGTGSEQYF.

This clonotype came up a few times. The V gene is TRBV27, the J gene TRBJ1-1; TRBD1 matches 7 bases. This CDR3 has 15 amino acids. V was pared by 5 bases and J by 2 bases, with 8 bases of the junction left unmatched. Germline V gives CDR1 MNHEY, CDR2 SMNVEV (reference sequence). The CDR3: CASSPYRGPNTEAFF. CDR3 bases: TGTGCCAGCAGTCCATACAGGGGACCCAACACTGAAGCTTTCTTT.

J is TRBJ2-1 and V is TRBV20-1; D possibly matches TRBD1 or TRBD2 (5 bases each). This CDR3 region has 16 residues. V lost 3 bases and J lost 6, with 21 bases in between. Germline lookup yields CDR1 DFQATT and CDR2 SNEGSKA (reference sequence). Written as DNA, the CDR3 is TGCAGTGCTAGCCTAGGGGCGGGTACGTTAGGCAATGAGCAGTTCTTC. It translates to CSASLGAGTLGNEQFF.

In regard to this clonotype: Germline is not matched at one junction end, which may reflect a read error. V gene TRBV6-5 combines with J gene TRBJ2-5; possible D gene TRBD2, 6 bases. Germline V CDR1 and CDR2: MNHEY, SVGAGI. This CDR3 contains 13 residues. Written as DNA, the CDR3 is TGTGCCAGCAGTTACCTAGGGCGGGACCAATACGACTTC. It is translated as CASSYLGRDQYDF.

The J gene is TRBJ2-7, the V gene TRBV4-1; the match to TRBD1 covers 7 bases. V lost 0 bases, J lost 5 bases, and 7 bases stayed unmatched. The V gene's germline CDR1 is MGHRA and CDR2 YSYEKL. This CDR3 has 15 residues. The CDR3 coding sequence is TGCGCCAGCAGCCAAGAACGGACAGGTTTAAACGAGCAGTACTTC. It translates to CASSQERTGLNEQYF.

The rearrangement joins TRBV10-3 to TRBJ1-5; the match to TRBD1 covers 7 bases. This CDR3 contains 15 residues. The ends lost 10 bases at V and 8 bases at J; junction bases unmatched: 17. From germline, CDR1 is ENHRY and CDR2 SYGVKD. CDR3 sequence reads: CATMEGQSPWEPQHF. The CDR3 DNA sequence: TGTGCCACCATGGAGGGACAGTCCCCCTGGGAGCCCCAGCATTTT.

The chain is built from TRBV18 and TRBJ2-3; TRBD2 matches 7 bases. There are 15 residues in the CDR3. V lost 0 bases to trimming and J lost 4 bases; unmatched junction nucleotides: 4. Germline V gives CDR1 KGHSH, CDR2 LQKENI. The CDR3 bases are TGTGCCAGCTCACCACCGGGCGGGAGCTCAGATACGCAGTATTTT. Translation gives CASSPPGGSSDTQYF.

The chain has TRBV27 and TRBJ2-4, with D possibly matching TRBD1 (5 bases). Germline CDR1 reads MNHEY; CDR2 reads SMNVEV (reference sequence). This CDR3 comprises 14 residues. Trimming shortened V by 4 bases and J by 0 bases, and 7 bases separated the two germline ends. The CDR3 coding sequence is TGTGCCAGCAGTTCGACAGTAGCCAAAAACATTCAGTACTTC. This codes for CASSSTVAKNIQYF.

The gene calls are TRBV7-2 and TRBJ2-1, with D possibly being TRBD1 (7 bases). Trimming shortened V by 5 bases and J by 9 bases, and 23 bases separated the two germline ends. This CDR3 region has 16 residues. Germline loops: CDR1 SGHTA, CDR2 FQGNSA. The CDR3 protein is CASSQDSRQGGIEQFF. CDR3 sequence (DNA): TGTGCCAGCAGCCAAGATAGCCGCCAGGGGGGTATTGAGCAGTTCTTC. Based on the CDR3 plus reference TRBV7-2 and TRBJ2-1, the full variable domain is GAGVSQSPSNKVTEKGKDVELRCDPISGHTALYWYRQSLGQGLEFLIYFQGNSAPDKSGLPSDRFSAERTGGSVSTLTIQRTQQEDSAVYLCASSQDSRQGGIEQFFGPGTRLTVL.

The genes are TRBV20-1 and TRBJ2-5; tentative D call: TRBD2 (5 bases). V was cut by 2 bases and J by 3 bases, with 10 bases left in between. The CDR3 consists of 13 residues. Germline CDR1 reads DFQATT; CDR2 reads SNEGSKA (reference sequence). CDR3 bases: TGCAGTGCTAGAAGGGTCGGGGAAGAGACCCAGTACTTC. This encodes CSARRVGEETQYF.

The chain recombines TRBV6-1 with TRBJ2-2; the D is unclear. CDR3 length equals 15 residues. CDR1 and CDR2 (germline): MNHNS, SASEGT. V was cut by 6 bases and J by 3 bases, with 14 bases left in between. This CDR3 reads CASSLLELDTGELFF. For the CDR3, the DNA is TGTGCCAGCAGCCTCCTAGAATTAGACACCGGGGAGCTGTTTTTT.

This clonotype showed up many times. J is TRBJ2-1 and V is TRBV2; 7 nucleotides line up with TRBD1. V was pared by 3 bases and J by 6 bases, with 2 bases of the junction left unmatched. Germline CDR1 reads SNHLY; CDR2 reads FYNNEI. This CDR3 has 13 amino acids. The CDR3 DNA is TGTGCCAGCAGTGAGGACAGGCCCAATGAGCAGTTCTTC. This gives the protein CASSEDRPNEQFF. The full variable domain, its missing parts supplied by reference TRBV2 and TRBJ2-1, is EPEVTQTPSHQVTQMGQEVILRCVPISNHLYFYWYRQILGQKVEFLVSFYNNEISEKSEIFDDQFSVERPDGSNFTLKIRSTKLEDSAMYFCASSEDRPNEQFFGPGTRLTVL.

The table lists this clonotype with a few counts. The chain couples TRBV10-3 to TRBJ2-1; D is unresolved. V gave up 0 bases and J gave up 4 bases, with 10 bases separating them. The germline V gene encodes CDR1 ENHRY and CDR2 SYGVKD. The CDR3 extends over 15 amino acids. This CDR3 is CAISESTAGYNEQFF. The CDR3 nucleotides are TGTGCCATCAGTGAGTCGACGGCAGGATACAATGAGCAGTTCTTC.

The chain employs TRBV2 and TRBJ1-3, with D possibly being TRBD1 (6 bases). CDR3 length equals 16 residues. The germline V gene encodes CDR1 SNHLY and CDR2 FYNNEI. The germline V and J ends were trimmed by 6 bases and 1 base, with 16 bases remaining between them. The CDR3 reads CASSEQGSVSGNTIYF. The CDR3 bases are TGTGCCAGCAGCGAACAGGGTAGTGTATCTGGAAACACCATATATTTT.

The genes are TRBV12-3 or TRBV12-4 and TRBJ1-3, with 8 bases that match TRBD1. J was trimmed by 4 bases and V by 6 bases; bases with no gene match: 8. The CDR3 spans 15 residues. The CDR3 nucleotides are TGTGCCAGCAGGCGATCCACAGGGGGAGGAAACACCATATATTTT. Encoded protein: CASRRSTGGGNTIYF.

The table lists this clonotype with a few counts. CDR3 in amino acids: CASSASELAVGGQETQYF. CDR3 sequence (DNA): TGTGCCAGCAGCGCCAGTGAGCTAGCAGTCGGGGGCCAAGAGACCCAGTACTTC. The chain links TRBV9 to TRBJ2-5; possible D gene TRBD2, 6 bases. The CDR3 sequence is 18 residues long. Between the trimmed V and J ends, which lost 3 bases and 1 base, there was a span of 22 bases. The V gene's germline CDR1 is SGDLS and CDR2 YYNGEE.

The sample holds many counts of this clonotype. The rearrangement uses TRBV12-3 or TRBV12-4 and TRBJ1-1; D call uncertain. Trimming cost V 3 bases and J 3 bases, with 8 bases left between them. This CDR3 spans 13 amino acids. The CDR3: CASSFGWDTEAFF. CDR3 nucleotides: TGTGCCAGCAGTTTCGGGTGGGACACTGAAGCTTTCTTT.

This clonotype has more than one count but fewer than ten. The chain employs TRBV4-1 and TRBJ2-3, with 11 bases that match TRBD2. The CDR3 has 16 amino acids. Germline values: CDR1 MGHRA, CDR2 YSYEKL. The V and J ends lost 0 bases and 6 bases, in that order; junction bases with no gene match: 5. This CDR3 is CASSQESSGRSDTQYF. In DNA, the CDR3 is TGCGCCAGCAGCCAAGAATCTAGCGGGAGGTCTGATACGCAGTATTTT.